This section outlines one TCR beta chain sequence together with its context. Its target is unknown. The source of the sample is a study of shared clonotypes between healthy human individuals. Overall study: Each donor's CD8 memory used one plate, CD8 naive two, each CD4 subset three. General study findings and limits: Incompleteness in sorted-subset sequencing, despite large depth, was shown by rarefaction.

Clones were sequenced by immunoSEQ multiplex PCR, and TCRdb holds only the in-frame ones, with some missing. This sample has 800,000 or so clones, with about 97% found just once. It was CD45RO-negative cells, positively selected for CCR7, that made up naive CD8 cells, with terminally differentiated effector memory CD45RA+ cells excluded. Among the donors, all were Caucasian adults who lived in Nashville, Tennessee. Germline-derived CDR1 and CDR2 are SGHTA and FQGNSA. Trimming took off 1 base at V and 0 bases at J, with 13 bases between the two ends. The CDR3 spans 17 residues. The TCR comes from a man aged 25-45 years in good health. This rearrangement joins TRBV7-2 to TRBJ2-1; the D gene is possibly TRBD2 (5 bases). What was sequenced was naive CD8+ T cells sorted from blood. DNA for the CDR3: TGTGCCAGCAGCTTAGGGAGTCCGGGAAGCTCCTACAATGAGCAGTTCTTC. It encodes CASSLGSPGSSYNEQFF.